The 9 T cell receptor beta chains given below trace back to one sample, sequenced in a study of response to subunit inactivated influenza vaccine. One entry per CDR3 protein results from TCRdb running MiXCR on the RT-PCR reads. Here the sample spans some 520,000 distinct CDR3 sequences, more than 15% being singletons. The sample in question was CD4+ T cells sorted from PBMCs, obtained less than 30 months after vaccination. These receptors originate from a man aged 50 to 69 who received an inactivated influenza vaccine.

This clonotype was detected ten times or more. The chain recombines TRBV7-9 with TRBJ1-1, with TRBD1 as a possible D gene (6 bases). The CDR3 runs 15 residues. V lost 1 base, J lost 3 bases, and 12 bases lay in between. CDR1 and CDR2 from the germline V gene are SEHNR and FQNEAQ (reference sequence). The DNA of the CDR3 is TGTGCCAGCAGCTTAGGACAGCCAGGGGACACTGAAGCTTTCTTT. Amino acids: CASSLGQPGDTEAFF. Full variable domain (rest looked up from reference TRBV7-9 and TRBJ1-1): DTGVSQNPRHKITKRGQNVTFRCDPISEHNRLYWYRQTLGQGPEFLTYFQNEAQLEKSRLLSDRFSAERPKGSFSTLEIQRTEQGDSAMYLCASSLGQPGDTEAFFGQGTRLTVV.

J is TRBJ2-1 and V is TRBV20-1; D is undetermined. The germline V gene encodes CDR1 DFQATT and CDR2 SNEGSKA (reference sequence). The CDR3 sequence is 15 residues long. V was shortened by 0 bases and J by 1 base, with 10 bases between the two germline ends. For the CDR3, the DNA is TGCAGTGCTAGAGATATGGGCCCGTCCTACAATGAGCAGTTCTTC. Encoded protein: CSARDMGPSYNEQFF.

This chain uses TRBV7-2 with TRBJ2-7, with 11 positions matching TRBD2. The CDR3 sequence is 14 residues long. Germline-derived CDR1 and CDR2 are SGHTA and FQGNSA. V lost 5 bases, J lost 3 bases, and 3 bases stayed unmatched. CDR3 nucleotides: TGTGCCAGCAGCAAGACTAGCGGGATCTACGAGCAGTACTTC. Protein: CASSKTSGIYEQYF.

V is TRBV28 and J is TRBJ2-7, with TRBD1 identical over 9 bases. CDR3 size: 15 residues. Trimming removed 3 bases from V and 1 base from J; junction bases left unmatched: 4. CDR1 and CDR2 from the germline V gene are MDHEN and SYDVKM. Here the CDR3 reads CASSFGGTGSYEQYF. In nucleotides, the CDR3 is TGTGCCAGCAGTTTTGGCGGGACAGGGTCCTACGAGCAGTACTTC.

The chain uses TRBV12-3 or TRBV12-4 and TRBJ2-2, with D perhaps matching TRBD2 (6 bases). The CDR3 sequence is 13 residues long. Trimming shortened V by 7 bases and J by 6 bases, and 12 bases separated the two germline ends. The CDR3 coding sequence is TGTGCCAGCACCCTGCGGGGCGCCGGGGAGCTGTTTTTT. This sequence encodes CASTLRGAGELFF.

The CDR3 bases are TGTGCCAGCAGTAAGACAGTAGCCAAAAACATTCAGTACTTC. It specifies CASSKTVAKNIQYF. The V and J genes are TRBV12-3 or TRBV12-4 and TRBJ2-4; the D gene is possibly TRBD1 (5 bases). The CDR3 has 14 amino acids. V was clipped by 5 bases and J by 0 bases, with 8 bases between them.

This clonotype was seen a single time. The V and J genes are TRBV24-1 and TRBJ2-3; perhaps TRBD1 as D (5 bases). Germline CDR1 KGHDR, CDR2 SFDVKD. V dropped 3 bases and J dropped 7 bases, with 19 bases sitting between them. This CDR3 is 16 amino acids long. The CDR3 bases are TGTGCCACCAGTGATCTCCCGTCGACAGAAAAGTATACGCAGTATTTT. This sequence encodes CATSDLPSTEKYTQYF.

The chain employs TRBV30 and TRBJ2-3; 10 bases fit TRBD2. The CDR3 totals 14 residues. The germline V gene has CDR1 GTSNPN and CDR2 SVGIG (reference sequence). After removal of 8 bases from V and 6 bases from J, the junction contained 11 bases not matched to a gene. CDR3 sequence: CAGTSSSGSDTQYF. In nucleotides, the CDR3 is TGTGCCGGGACATCGTCTAGCGGGAGTGATACGCAGTATTTT.

This chain connects TRBV12-2 to TRBJ2-7; the table's D call, TRBD1, was not checked against the DNA. TRBV12-2 is designated a pseudogene. The CDR3 has 15 residues. The CDR3 loop reads CASRLEGHFSYEQYF. In DNA, the CDR3 is TGTGCAAGTCGCTTAGAGGGACACTTCTCCTACGAGCAGTACTTC.